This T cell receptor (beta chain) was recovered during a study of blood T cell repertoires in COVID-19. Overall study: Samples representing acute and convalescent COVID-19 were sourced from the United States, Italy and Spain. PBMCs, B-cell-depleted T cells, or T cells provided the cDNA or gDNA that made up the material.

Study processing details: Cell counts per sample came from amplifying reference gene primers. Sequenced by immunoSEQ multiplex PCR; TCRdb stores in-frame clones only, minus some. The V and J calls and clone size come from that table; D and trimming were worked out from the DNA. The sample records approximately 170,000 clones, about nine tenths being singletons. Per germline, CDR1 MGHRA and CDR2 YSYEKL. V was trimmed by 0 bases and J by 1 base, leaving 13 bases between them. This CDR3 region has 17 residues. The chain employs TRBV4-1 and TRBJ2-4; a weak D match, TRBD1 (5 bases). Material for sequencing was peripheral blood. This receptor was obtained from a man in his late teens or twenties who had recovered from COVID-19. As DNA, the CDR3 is TGCGCCAGCAGCCAAGATCTACAGGCGAAGGCCAAAAACATTCAGTACTTC. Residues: CASSQDLQAKAKNIQYF.